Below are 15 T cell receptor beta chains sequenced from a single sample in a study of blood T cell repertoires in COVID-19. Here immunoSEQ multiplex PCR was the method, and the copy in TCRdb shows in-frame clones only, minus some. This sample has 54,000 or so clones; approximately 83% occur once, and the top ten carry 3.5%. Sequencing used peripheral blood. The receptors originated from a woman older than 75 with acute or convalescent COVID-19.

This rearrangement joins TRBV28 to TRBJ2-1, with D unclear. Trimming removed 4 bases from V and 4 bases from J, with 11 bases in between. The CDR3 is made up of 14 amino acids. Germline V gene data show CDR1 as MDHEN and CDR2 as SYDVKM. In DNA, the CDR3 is TGTGCCAGCAGTTCCCGAGACTCGTACAATGAGCAGTTCTTC. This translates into CASSSRDSYNEQFF.

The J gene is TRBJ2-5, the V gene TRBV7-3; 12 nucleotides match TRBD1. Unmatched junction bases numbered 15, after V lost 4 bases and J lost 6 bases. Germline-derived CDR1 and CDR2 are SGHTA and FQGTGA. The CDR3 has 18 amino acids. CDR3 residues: CASSSLPIRDRGQKTQYF. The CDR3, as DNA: TGTGCCAGCAGCTCCCTACCTATCCGGGACAGGGGGCAAAAGACCCAGTACTTC.

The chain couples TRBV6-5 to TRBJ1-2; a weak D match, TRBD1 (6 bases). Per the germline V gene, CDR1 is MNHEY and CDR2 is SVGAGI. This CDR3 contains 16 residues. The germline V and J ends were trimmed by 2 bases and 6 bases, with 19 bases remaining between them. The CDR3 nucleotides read TGTGCCAGCAGTTACGGTTTCCTAAGGGGGTCGGATGGCTACACCTTC. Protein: CASSYGFLRGSDGYTF.

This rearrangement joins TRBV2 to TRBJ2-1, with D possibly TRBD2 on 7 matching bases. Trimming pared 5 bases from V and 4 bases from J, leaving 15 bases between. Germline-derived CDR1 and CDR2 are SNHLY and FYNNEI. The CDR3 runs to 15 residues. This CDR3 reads CASSTGGQSYNEQFF. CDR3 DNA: TGTGCCAGCAGTACGGGGGGACAATCTTACAATGAGCAGTTCTTC.

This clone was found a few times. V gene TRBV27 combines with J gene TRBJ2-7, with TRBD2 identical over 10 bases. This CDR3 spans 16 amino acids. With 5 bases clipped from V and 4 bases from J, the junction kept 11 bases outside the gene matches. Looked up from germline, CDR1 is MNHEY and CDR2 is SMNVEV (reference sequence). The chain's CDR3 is CASSLLTSGAPYEQYF. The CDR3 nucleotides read TGTGCCAGCAGTCTACTTACTAGCGGGGCCCCTTACGAGCAGTACTTC.

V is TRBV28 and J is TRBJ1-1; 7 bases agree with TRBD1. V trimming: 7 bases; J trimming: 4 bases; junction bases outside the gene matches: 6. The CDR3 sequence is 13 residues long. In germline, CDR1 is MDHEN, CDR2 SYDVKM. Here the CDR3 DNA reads TGTGCCAGCACGCCCCCAGGGGGCACTGAAGCTTTCTTT. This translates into CASTPPGGTEAFF.

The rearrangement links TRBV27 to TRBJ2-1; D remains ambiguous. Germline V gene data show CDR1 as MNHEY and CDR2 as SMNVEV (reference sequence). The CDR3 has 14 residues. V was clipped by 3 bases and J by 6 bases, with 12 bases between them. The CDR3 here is CASSFRGSLNEQFF. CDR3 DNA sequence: TGTGCCAGCAGTTTTAGAGGTAGCCTCAATGAGCAGTTCTTC.

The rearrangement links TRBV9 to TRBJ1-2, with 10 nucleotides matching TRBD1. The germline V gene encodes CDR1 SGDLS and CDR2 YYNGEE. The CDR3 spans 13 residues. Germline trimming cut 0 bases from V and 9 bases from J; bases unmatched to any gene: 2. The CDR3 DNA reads TGTGCCAGCAGCGTAGGGACAGGGGGTAGCTACACCTTC. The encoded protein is CASSVGTGGSYTF.

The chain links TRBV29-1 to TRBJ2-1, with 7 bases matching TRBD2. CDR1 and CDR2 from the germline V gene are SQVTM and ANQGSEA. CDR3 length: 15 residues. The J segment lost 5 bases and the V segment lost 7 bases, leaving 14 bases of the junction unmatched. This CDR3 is CSGGGSGYGNNEQFF. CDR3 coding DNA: TGCAGCGGCGGAGGTAGCGGGTACGGGAACAATGAGCAGTTCTTC.

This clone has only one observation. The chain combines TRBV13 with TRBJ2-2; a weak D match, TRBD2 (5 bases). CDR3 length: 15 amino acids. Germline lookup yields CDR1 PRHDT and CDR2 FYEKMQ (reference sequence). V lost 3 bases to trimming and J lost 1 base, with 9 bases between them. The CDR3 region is CASSFRAGNTGELFF. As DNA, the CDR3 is TGTGCCAGCAGCTTTAGGGCGGGGAACACCGGGGAGCTGTTTTTT.

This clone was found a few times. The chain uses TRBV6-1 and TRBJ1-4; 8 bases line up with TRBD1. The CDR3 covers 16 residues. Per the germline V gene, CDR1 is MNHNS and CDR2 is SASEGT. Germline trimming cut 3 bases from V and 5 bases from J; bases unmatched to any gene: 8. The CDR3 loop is CASSDVTGVLNEKLFF. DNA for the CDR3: TGTGCCAGCAGTGATGTGACAGGGGTCCTAAATGAAAAACTGTTTTTT.

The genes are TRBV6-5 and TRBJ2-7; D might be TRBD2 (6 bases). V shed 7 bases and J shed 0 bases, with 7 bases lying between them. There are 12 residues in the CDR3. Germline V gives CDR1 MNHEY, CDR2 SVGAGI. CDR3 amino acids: CASIGSSYEQYF. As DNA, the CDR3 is TGTGCCAGCATCGGGAGCTCCTACGAGCAGTACTTC.

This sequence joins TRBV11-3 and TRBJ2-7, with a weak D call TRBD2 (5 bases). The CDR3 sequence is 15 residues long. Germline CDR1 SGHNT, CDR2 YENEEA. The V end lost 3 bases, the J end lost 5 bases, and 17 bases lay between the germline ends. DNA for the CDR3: TGTGCCAGCAGCTTGGGCGGGTGGATGAATCACGAGCAGTACTTC. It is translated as CASSLGGWMNHEQYF.

In DNA form, the CDR3 reads TGTGCCAGCAGCTCTAGCGGGAGGACCACAGATACGCAGTATTTT. It translates to CASSSSGRTTDTQYF. V gene TRBV6-1 combines with J gene TRBJ2-3, with TRBD2 matching 11 bases. In germline, CDR1 is MNHNS, CDR2 SASEGT. The CDR3 consists of 15 residues. V shed 6 bases and J 2 bases; nucleotides not matched to a gene: 4.

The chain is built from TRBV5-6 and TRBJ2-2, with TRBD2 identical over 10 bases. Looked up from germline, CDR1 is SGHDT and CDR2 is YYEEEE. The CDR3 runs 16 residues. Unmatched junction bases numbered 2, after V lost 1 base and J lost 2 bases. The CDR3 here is CASSLIAGGNTGELFF. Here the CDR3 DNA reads TGTGCCAGCAGCTTGATAGCGGGGGGCAACACCGGGGAGCTGTTTTTT. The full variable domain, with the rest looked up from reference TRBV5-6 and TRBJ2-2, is DAGVTQSPTHLIKTRGQQVTLRCSPKSGHDTVSWYQQALGQGPQFIFQYYEEEERQRGNFPDRFSGHQFPNYSSELNVNALLLGDSALYLCASSLIAGGNTGELFFGEGSRLTVL.